One T cell receptor (beta chain) is described in this entry. Germline V lookup: CDR1 SNHLY, CDR2 FYNNEI. The CDR3 runs 15 residues. The ends lost 6 bases at V and 6 bases at J; junction bases unmatched: 8. This entry is derived from a study of blood T cell repertoires in COVID-19. Study information: Samples came from the United States, Italy and Spain, spanning acute and convalescent COVID-19.

In the study's own analysis: How many nucleated cells were present was estimated from reference gene primer amplification. Data came from immunoSEQ multiplex PCR; TCRdb stores just in-frame clones and leaves some out. Clone size and the V and J calls come from that table; the DNA yielded D and trimming. The table records a few hundred thousand clones, around 82% of them present only once. This TCR came from a woman aged 45-65 years with acute or convalescent COVID-19. Sequenced: peripheral blood. The J gene is TRBJ1-5, the V gene TRBV2, with TRBD1 identical over 10 bases. The CDR3 region has the DNA TGTGCCAGCAGCGATGACAGGGGGCCCGGTCAGCCCCAGCATTTT. Amino acid sequence: CASSDDRGPGQPQHF.